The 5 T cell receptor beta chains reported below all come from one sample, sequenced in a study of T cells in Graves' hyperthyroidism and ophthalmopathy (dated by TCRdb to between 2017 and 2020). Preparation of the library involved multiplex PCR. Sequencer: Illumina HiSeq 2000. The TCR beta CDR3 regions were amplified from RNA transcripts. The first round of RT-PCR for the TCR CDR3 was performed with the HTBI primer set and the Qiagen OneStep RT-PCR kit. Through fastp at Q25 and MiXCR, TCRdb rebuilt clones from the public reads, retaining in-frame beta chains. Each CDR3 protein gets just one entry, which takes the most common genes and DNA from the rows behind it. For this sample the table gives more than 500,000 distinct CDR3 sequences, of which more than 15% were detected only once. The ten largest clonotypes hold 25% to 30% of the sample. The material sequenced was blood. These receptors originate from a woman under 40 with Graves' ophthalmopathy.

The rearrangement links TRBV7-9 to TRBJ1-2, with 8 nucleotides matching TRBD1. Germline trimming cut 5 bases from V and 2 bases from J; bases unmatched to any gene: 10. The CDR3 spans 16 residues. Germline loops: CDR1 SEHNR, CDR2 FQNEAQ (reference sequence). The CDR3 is CASSATGGFVNYGYTF. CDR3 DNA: TGTGCCAGCAGCGCTACAGGGGGGTTTGTCAACTATGGCTACACCTTC.

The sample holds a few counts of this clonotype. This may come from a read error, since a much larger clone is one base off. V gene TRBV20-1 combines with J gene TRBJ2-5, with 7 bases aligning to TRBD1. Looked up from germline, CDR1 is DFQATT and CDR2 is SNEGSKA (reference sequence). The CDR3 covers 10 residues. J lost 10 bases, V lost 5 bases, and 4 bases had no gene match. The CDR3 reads CSAYRGDQYF. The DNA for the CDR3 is TGCAGTGCTTACAGGGGAGACCAGTACTTC.

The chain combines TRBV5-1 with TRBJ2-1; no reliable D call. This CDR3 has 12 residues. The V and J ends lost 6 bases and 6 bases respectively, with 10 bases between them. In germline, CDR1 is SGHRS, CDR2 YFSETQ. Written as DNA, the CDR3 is TGCGCCAGCACCCGAGCAGGCAATGAGCAGTTCTTC. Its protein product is CASTRAGNEQFF.

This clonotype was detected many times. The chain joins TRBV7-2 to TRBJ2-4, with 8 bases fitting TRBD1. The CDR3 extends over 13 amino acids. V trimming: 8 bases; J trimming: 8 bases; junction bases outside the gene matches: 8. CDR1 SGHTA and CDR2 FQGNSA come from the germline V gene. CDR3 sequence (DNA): TGTGCCAGCGGACAAGACAGGGGTCACATTCAGTACTTC. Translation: CASGQDRGHIQYF.

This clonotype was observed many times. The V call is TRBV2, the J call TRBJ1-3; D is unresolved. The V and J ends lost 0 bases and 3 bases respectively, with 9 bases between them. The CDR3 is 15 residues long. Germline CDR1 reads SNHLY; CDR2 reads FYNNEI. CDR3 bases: TGTGCCAGCAGTGAAGCGGTGGCGGTTGGAAACACCATATATTTT. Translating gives CASSEAVAVGNTIYF.